Reported below is one T cell receptor beta chain. What it binds is unknown. Primers for the PCR totalled 60 Vbeta and 13 Jbeta. The method was immunoSEQ multiplex PCR; TCRdb's version includes in-frame clones alone and lacks a portion of them. The profile shows just under 65,000 clones, roughly 77% of them singletons. This specimen belongs to a study of cytomegalovirus exposure and HLA in healthy donors. Broader study findings: The productive fraction for most TCR beta V segments was about 87% or about 30% in an earlier analysis. In vitro data verified a few CMV-associated chains as specific for CMV antigens. Solely CMV serostatus was available to characterize immune exposure.

The sequenced material came from PBMCs. The sequence derives from a woman younger than 45 in good health and CMV-seronegative.

Written as DNA, the CDR3 is TGTGCCAGCAGCTTGGACAGGGCCCTAGGCGAGCAGTACTTC. Its protein product is CASSLDRALGEQYF. The V gene is TRBV5-4, the J gene TRBJ2-7, with a possible D match to TRBD1 (6 bases). The CDR3 extends over 14 amino acids. Trimming took 0 bases from V and 6 from J, leaving 13 bases between them. In germline, CDR1 is SGHNT, CDR2 YYREEE (reference sequence).